The 5 T cell receptor beta chains reported below all come from one sample, sequenced in a study of CD8 T cells in ankylosing spondylitis. TCRdb processed the 5' RACE reads anew with MiXCR; each CDR3 protein has one entry. The sample records 200,000 to 300,000 distinct CDR3 sequences, more than 9% being singletons. The sequencing sample was made of blood, either unsorted or a sorted T cell fraction (not recorded which). These receptor sequences come from a male donor with ankylosing spondylitis or in good health (not recorded which).

This clonotype was seen at least ten times. The chain combines TRBV12-3 or TRBV12-4 with TRBJ2-1, with 11 bases identical to TRBD2. The trim removed 1 base at V and 6 bases at J, leaving 8 bases unmatched. The CDR3 covers 17 residues. The CDR3 sequence is CASSLEILAGDSNEQFF. For the CDR3, the DNA is TGTGCCAGCAGTTTAGAGATACTAGCGGGAGATAGCAATGAGCAGTTCTTC.

This clonotype showed up many times. This chain uses TRBV29-1 with TRBJ1-4; D is perhaps TRBD1 (5 bases). The CDR3 sequence is 14 residues long. The germline V gene encodes CDR1 SQVTM and CDR2 ANQGSEA. Trimming took off 6 bases at V and 5 bases at J, with 16 bases between the two ends. CDR3 sequence: CSVRPGPGNEKLFF. CDR3 DNA: TGCAGCGTGCGACCGGGACCCGGGAATGAAAAACTGTTTTTT. Using reference TRBV29-1 and TRBJ1-4 for the parts outside the CDR3, the full variable domain is SAVISQKPSRDICQRGTSLTIQCQVDSQVTMMFWYRQQPGQSLTLIATANQGSEATYESGFVIDKFPISRPNLTFSTLTVSNMSPEDSSIYLCSVRPGPGNEKLFFGSGTQLSVL.

The V call is TRBV7-9, the J call TRBJ2-7, with 10 bases fitting TRBD1. Germline assignment: CDR1 SEHNR and CDR2 FQNEAQ (reference sequence). J lost 4 bases, V lost 5 bases, and 5 bases had no gene match. CDR3 length: 14 amino acids. CDR3 region: CASSTRTGGYEQYF. The CDR3 nucleotides read TGTGCCAGCAGCACCCGGACAGGGGGGTACGAGCAGTACTTC.

The sample holds many counts of this clonotype. The gene calls are TRBV20-1 and TRBJ2-2, with D possibly TRBD2 on 5 matching bases. Germline V gives CDR1 DFQATT, CDR2 SNEGSKA (reference sequence). This CDR3 contains 13 residues. The V end was cut by 5 bases, the J end by 3 bases, with 10 bases between. CDR3 DNA sequence: TGCAGTGCTCAGGAGGTGGACACCGGGGAGCTGTTTTTT. This codes for CSAQEVDTGELFF.

This clonotype occurred many times. The rearrangement joins TRBV29-1 to TRBJ2-5, with 9 bases lining up with TRBD2. The germline V gene has CDR1 SQVTM and CDR2 ANQGSEA. With V trimmed by 6 bases and J by 3 bases, 2 bases remained unmatched. The CDR3 is 12 residues long. The CDR3 DNA is TGCAGCGTACGGACTAGCGAAGAGACCCAGTACTTC. It is translated as CSVRTSEETQYF. Filled out from reference TRBV29-1 and TRBJ2-5, the complete variable domain reads SAVISQKPSRDICQRGTSLTIQCQVDSQVTMMFWYRQQPGQSLTLIATANQGSEATYESGFVIDKFPISRPNLTFSTLTVSNMSPEDSSIYLCSVRTSEETQYFGPGTRLLVL.